A single sample gave rise to the 25 T cell receptor gamma chains below, sequenced in a study of Vδ1+ human thymocytes. Whole-study results and caveats: Highly polyclonal TRG and TRD repertoires with Gaussian CDR3 length distributions appeared in thymus.

These receptors' targets are unknown. Sequences come from RNA converted to cDNA by reverse transcription. CDR3 amplicons came from multiplex PCR with pooled V-gene forward and constant-region reverse primers. TCRdb redid clone calling on the multiplex PCR reads using CATT. The sample yields over 20,000 gamma-chain clones, roughly 13% seen once. Sequencing was done on a sample of Vdelta1+ gamma-delta thymocytes from the thymus. Subset in this sample: FACS-sorted CD3+ TCRalphabeta- TCRVdelta1+ TCRVdelta2- thymocytes. The receptors shown here come from a child under two years old who had congenital heart surgery.

V and J are TRGV3 and TRGJ1 or TRGJ2. Unmatched junction bases numbered 27, after V lost 3 bases and J lost 10 bases. CDR3 size: 18 residues. Germline V gene lookup returns CDR1 VTNTFY and CDR2 YDVSTARD (reference sequence). In nucleotides, the CDR3 is TGTGCCACCTGGGACGAAGAAGGGGCCTTATACGAGGGGCCCAAGAAACTCTTT. It codes for CATWDEEGALYEGPKKLF.

This clone was found a few times. This chain links TRGV3 with TRGJ1 or TRGJ2. After removal of 2 bases from V and 0 bases from J, the junction contained 4 bases not matched to a gene. Looked up from germline, CDR1 is VTNTFY and CDR2 is YDVSTARD (reference sequence). The CDR3 runs 14 residues. CDR3 nucleotides: TGTGCCACCTGGGACATCCCGAATTATTATAAGAAACTCTTT. Translating gives CATWDIPNYYKKLF.

This clone was observed a handful of times. The chain combines TRGV3 with TRGJ1 or TRGJ2. This CDR3 is 14 amino acids long. The ends lost 0 bases at V and 10 bases at J; junction bases unmatched: 12. Germline values: CDR1 VTNTFY, CDR2 YDVSTARD (reference sequence). Written as DNA, the CDR3 is TGTGCCACCTGGGACAGGCGGTGGGGGGAAAAGAAACTCTTT. This encodes CATWDRRWGEKKLF.

There are a few counts of this clone. The sample carries other DNA sequences with the same CDR3. V and J are TRGV3 and TRGJP2. CDR1 and CDR2 (germline): VTNTFY, YDVSTARD (reference sequence). J was trimmed by 1 base and V by 0 bases; bases with no gene match: 2. This CDR3 is built from 15 residues. The CDR3 reads CATWDRPSSDWIKTF. Written as DNA, the CDR3 is TGTGCCACCTGGGACAGGCCTAGTAGTGATTGGATCAAGACGTTT.

The gene calls are TRGV4 and TRGJ1 or TRGJ2. The V segment lost 6 bases and the J segment 8 bases; nucleotides outside the gene matches: 10. This CDR3 contains 12 residues. CDR1 is EGSTGY, CDR2 YDSYTSSV, per germline. The CDR3 loop is CATWKKEDKKLF. For the CDR3, the DNA is TGTGCCACCTGGAAAAAGGAGGATAAGAAACTCTTT.

The chain links TRGV4 to TRGJ1 or TRGJ2. V trimming: 6 bases; J trimming: 0 bases; junction bases outside the gene matches: 8. The CDR3 consists of 14 residues. Per the germline V gene, CDR1 is EGSTGY and CDR2 is YDSYTSSV. The CDR3 loop reads CATWNVKNYYKKLF. CDR3 nucleotides: TGTGCCACCTGGAATGTGAAGAATTATTATAAGAAACTCTTT.

The chain is built from TRGV3 and TRGJ1 or TRGJ2. The trim removed 6 bases at V and 7 bases at J, leaving 18 bases unmatched. CDR1 is VTNTFY and CDR2 is YDVSTARD in the germline V gene (reference sequence). The CDR3 runs 15 residues. The CDR3 spells CATWTQPYDGYKKLF. CDR3 coding DNA: TGTGCCACCTGGACACAGCCCTACGACGGGTATAAGAAACTCTTT.

As concerns this clone: The same CDR3 is also encoded by other DNA sequences in this sample. V gene TRGV4 combines with J gene TRGJP2. The junction had 6 bases not matched to a gene; V was cut back by 6 bases and J by 5 bases. Germline V gene sequence: CDR1 EGSTGY, CDR2 YDSYTSSV. The CDR3 is made up of 13 amino acids. CDR3 region: CATWNASDWIKTF. The DNA of the CDR3 is TGTGCCACCTGGAATGCGAGTGATTGGATCAAGACGTTT.

On this clone: This same CDR3 is encoded by further DNA sequences in the sample. The chain joins TRGV9 to TRGJ1 or TRGJ2. The ends lost 0 bases at V and 10 bases at J; junction bases unmatched: 6. This CDR3 is 12 amino acids long. CDR1 is GITISATS and CDR2 is ISYDGTV in the germline V gene (reference sequence). The CDR3 DNA sequence: TGTGCCTTGTGGGAGGTGCGGAGGAAGAAACTCTTT. This codes for CALWEVRRKKLF.

This clone was picked up a small number of times. The chain has TRGV9 and TRGJ1 or TRGJ2. The CDR3 extends over 12 amino acids. CDR1 is GITISATS, CDR2 ISYDGTV, per germline (reference sequence). Germline trimming cut 4 bases from V and 7 bases from J; bases unmatched to any gene: 7. CDR3 nucleotides: TGTGCCTTGTGGGAACCCAAGTATAAGAAACTCTTT. Its translation is CALWEPKYKKLF.

This clone has just a few counts. A clone one base away is much larger, so this may be a read error. The V gene is TRGV4, the J gene TRGJ1 or TRGJ2. The CDR3 extends over 13 amino acids. The trim removed 4 bases at V and 1 base at J, leaving 4 bases unmatched. Germline assignment: CDR1 EGSTGY and CDR2 YDSYTSSV. Here the CDR3 reads CATWDKNYYKKLF. The CDR3 DNA is TGTGCCACCTGGGACAAAAATTATTATAAGAAACTCTTT.

This chain links TRGV2 with TRGJP2. This CDR3 is 17 amino acids long. Germline values: CDR1 EGSNGY, CDR2 YDSYNSKV. Trimming cost V 0 bases and J 0 bases; bases outside gene matches: 7. CDR3 coding DNA: TGTGCCACCTGGGACGGGCGGACATATAGTAGTGATTGGATCAAGACGTTT. Its protein is CATWDGRTYSSDWIKTF.

In its sample, this clone was seen a few times. The gene calls are TRGV5 and TRGJ1 or TRGJ2. Germline assignment: CDR1 VINAFY and CDR2 YDVSNSKD. V was pared by 0 bases and J by 9 bases, with 2 bases of the junction left unmatched. The CDR3 is 11 amino acids. DNA of the CDR3: TGTGCCACCTGGGACAGGATTAAGAAACTCTTT. Protein: CATWDRIKKLF.

This clone showed up just a few times. Other DNA sequences in this specimen translate into the identical CDR3. V is TRGV8 and J is TRGJ1 or TRGJ2. The germline V gene has CDR1 VENAVY and CDR2 YDSYNSRV. The CDR3 covers 12 residues. V lost 2 bases and J lost 7; bases outside the gene matches: 5. CDR3 nucleotide sequence: TGTGCCACCTGGGATATGAGGTATAAGAAACTCTTT. It encodes CATWDMRYKKLF.

This clone showed up just a few times. V is TRGV4 and J is TRGJ1 or TRGJ2. The ends lost 0 bases at V and 5 bases at J; junction bases unmatched: 7. Germline V gene lookup returns CDR1 EGSTGY and CDR2 YDSYTSSV. This CDR3 is 14 amino acids long. As DNA, the CDR3 is TGTGCCACCTGGGATGGGCCATTGAATTATAAGAAACTCTTT. This translates into CATWDGPLNYKKLF.

On this clone: This may arise from a read error, as a much more abundant clone is one base away. The J gene is TRGJP2, the V gene TRGV3. Germline lookup yields CDR1 VTNTFY and CDR2 YDVSTARD (reference sequence). V lost 5 bases to trimming and J lost 0 bases; unmatched junction nucleotides: 3. The CDR3 is 14 amino acids. Here the CDR3 DNA reads TGTGCCACCTGGGGCGATAGTAGTGATTGGATCAAGACGTTT. Amino acids: CATWGDSSDWIKTF.

The table lists this clone with a count of one. Being one base from a much bigger clone, this may be a read error. Other DNA sequences in this sample translate to the same CDR3. The chain employs TRGV3 and TRGJ1 or TRGJ2. The J segment lost 2 bases and the V segment lost 3 bases, leaving 7 bases of the junction unmatched. There are 14 residues in the CDR3. Germline V CDR1 and CDR2: VTNTFY, YDVSTARD (reference sequence). CDR3 in DNA: TGTGCCACCTGGGACGGGCCCCATTATTATAAGAAACTCTTT. Translated, it gives CATWDGPHYYKKLF.

The rearrangement links TRGV4 to TRGJ1 or TRGJ2. With 0 bases clipped from V and 5 bases from J, the junction kept 16 bases outside the gene matches. Per germline, CDR1 EGSTGY and CDR2 YDSYTSSV. The CDR3 has 17 amino acids. The CDR3 sequence is CATWDGRCPQWDYKKLF. The DNA of the CDR3 is TGTGCCACCTGGGATGGGCGGTGCCCCCAGTGGGATTATAAGAAACTCTTT.

This clone showed up just a few times. The sample carries other DNA sequences with the same CDR3. The chain joins TRGV8 to TRGJ1 or TRGJ2. V was pared by 1 base and J by 12 bases, with 6 bases of the junction left unmatched. Germline CDR1 and CDR2: VENAVY and YDSYNSRV. This CDR3 contains 11 residues. The CDR3 protein is CATWDSRRKLF. As DNA, the CDR3 is TGTGCCACCTGGGATAGTAGGAGGAAACTCTTT.

This chain links TRGV2 with TRGJP2. The V and J ends lost 0 bases and 7 bases, in that order; junction bases with no gene match: 5. Germline V gene lookup returns CDR1 EGSNGY and CDR2 YDSYNSKV. The CDR3 spans 14 residues. DNA for the CDR3: TGTGCCACCTGGGACGGGCCTGATGATTGGATCAAGACGTTT. Amino acid sequence: CATWDGPDDWIKTF.

Comments on this clone: A junction boundary mismatches the germline segment, possibly from a read error. The rearrangement joins TRGV4 to TRGJ1 or TRGJ2. Germline V CDR1 and CDR2: EGSTGY, YDSYTSSV. CDR3 length: 13 residues. The CDR3 sequence is CATWNGRKYKKLF. The CDR3 DNA reads TGTGCCACCTGGAATGGGCGGAAGTATAAGAAACTCTTT.

This chain joins TRGV2 and TRGJ1 or TRGJ2. Per the germline V gene, CDR1 is EGSNGY and CDR2 is YDSYNSKV. The CDR3 loop spans 17 amino acids. V dropped 0 bases and J dropped 5; count of bases not matched to a gene: 16. The CDR3 loop is CATWDGPGDTSDYKKLF. The CDR3 bases are TGTGCCACCTGGGACGGGCCGGGCGACACTAGCGATTATAAGAAACTCTTT.

This clone has only a few counts. The junction shows a germline mismatch at one end, possibly a read error. The rearrangement links TRGV8 to TRGJ1 or TRGJ2. The CDR3 is made up of 13 amino acids. Germline-derived CDR1 and CDR2 are VENAVY and YDSYNSRV. CDR3: CATWGRPYYKKLF. In DNA, the CDR3 is TGTGCCACCTGGGGTAGGCCTTATTATAAGAAACTCTTT.

This chain joins TRGV9 and TRGJ1 or TRGJ2. The CDR3 covers 16 residues. Per the germline V gene, CDR1 is GITISATS and CDR2 is ISYDGTV (reference sequence). V lost 3 bases to trimming and J lost 0 bases; unmatched junction nucleotides: 11. CDR3 DNA: TGTGCCTTGTGGGAGCCCAAATCCCCGAATTATTATAAGAAACTCTTT. Encoded protein: CALWEPKSPNYYKKLF.

A few counts support this clone. The chain recombines TRGV5 with TRGJ1 or TRGJ2. CDR3 length: 17 amino acids. Per germline, CDR1 VINAFY and CDR2 YDVSNSKD. The V segment lost 0 bases and the J segment 2 bases; nucleotides outside the gene matches: 13. The CDR3 sequence: CATWDRPPGNYYYKKLF. The CDR3 nucleotides are TGTGCCACCTGGGACAGGCCACCGGGGAATTATTATTATAAGAAACTCTTT.